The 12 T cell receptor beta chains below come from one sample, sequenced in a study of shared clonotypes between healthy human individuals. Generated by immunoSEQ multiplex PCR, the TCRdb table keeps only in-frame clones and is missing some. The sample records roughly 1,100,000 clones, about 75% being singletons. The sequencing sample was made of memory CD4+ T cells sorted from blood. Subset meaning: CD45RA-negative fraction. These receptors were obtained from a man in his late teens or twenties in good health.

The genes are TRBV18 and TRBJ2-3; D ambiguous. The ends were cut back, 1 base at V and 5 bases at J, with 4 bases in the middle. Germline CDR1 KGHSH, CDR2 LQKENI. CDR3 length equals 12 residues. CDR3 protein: CASSPLQDTQYF. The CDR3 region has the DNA TGTGCCAGCTCACCACTCCAAGATACGCAGTATTTT. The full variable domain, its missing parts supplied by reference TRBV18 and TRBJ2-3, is NAGVMQNPRHLVRRRGQEARLRCSPMKGHSHVYWYRQLPEEGLKFMVYLQKENIIDESGMPKERFSAEFPKEGPSILRIQQVVRGDSAAYFCASSPLQDTQYFGPGTRLTVL.

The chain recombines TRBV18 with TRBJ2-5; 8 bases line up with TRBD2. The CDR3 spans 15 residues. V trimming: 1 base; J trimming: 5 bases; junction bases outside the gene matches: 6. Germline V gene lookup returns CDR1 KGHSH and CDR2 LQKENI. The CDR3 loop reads CASSPQSGGGETQYF. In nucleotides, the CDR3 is TGTGCCAGCTCACCACAGAGCGGGGGCGGGGAGACCCAGTACTTC. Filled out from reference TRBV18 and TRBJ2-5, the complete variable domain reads NAGVMQNPRHLVRRRGQEARLRCSPMKGHSHVYWYRQLPEEGLKFMVYLQKENIIDESGMPKERFSAEFPKEGPSILRIQQVVRGDSAAYFCASSPQSGGGETQYFGPGTRLLVL.

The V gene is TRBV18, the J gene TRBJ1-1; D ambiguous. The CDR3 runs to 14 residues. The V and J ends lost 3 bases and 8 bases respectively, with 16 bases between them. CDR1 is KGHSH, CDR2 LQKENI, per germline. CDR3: CASSPRGSTDEAFF. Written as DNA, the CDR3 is TGTGCCAGCTCACCCCGCGGAAGCACCGACGAAGCTTTCTTT.

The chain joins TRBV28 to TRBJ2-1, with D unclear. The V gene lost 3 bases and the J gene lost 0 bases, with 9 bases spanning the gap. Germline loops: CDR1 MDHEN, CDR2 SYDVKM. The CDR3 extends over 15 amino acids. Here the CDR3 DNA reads TGTGCCAGCAGTTTGGCTCCGATCTCCTACAATGAGCAGTTCTTC. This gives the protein CASSLAPISYNEQFF.

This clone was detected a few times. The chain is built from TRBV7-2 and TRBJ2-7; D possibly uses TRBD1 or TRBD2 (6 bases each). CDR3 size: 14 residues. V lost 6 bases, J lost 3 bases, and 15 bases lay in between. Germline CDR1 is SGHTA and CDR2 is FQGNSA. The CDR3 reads CASRPVGGGYEQYF. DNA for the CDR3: TGTGCCAGCAGACCGGTAGGGGGAGGCTACGAGCAGTACTTC.

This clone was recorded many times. CDR3 protein: CASSEALMDSDEQYF. The DNA of the CDR3 is TGTGCCAGCAGTGAAGCGCTTATGGACAGCGACGAGCAGTACTTC. The rearrangement joins TRBV2 to TRBJ2-7; D possibly corresponds to TRBD1 (6 bases). The CDR3 is made up of 15 amino acids. Germline V gene lookup returns CDR1 SNHLY and CDR2 FYNNEI. Trimming left V 0 bases short and J 5 bases short, with 14 bases between. Using reference TRBV2 and TRBJ2-7 for the parts outside the CDR3, the full variable domain is EPEVTQTPSHQVTQMGQEVILRCVPISNHLYFYWYRQILGQKVEFLVSFYNNEISEKSEIFDDQFSVERPDGSNFTLKIRSTKLEDSAMYFCASSEALMDSDEQYFGPGTRLTVT.

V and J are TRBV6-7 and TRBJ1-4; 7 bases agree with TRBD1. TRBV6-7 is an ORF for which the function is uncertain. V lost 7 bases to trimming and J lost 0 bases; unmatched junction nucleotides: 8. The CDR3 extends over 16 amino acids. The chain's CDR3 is CASKGQEISTNEKLFF. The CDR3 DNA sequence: TGTGCCAGCAAAGGACAGGAGATTTCAACTAATGAAAAACTGTTTTTT.

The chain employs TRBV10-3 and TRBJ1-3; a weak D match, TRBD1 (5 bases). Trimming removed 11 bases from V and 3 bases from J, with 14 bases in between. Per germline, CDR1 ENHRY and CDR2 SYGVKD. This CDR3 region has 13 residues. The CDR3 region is CASEGARGNTIYF. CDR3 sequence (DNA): TGTGCCTCCGAAGGGGCGCGTGGAAACACCATATATTTT.

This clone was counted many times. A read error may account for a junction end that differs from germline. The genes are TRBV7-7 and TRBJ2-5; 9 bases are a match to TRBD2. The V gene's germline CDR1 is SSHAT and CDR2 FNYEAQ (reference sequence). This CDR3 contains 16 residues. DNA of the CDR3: TGTGCTAGCAGCTTAGGTAGCGGGGGTTACCAAGAGACCCAGTACTTC. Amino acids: CASSLGSGGYQETQYF.

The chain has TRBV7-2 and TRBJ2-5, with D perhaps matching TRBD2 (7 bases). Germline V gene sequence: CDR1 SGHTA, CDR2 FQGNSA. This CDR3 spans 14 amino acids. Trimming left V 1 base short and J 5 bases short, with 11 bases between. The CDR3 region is CASSLVGGPETQYF. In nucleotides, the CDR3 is TGTGCCAGCAGCTTAGTCGGGGGGCCGGAGACCCAGTACTTC.

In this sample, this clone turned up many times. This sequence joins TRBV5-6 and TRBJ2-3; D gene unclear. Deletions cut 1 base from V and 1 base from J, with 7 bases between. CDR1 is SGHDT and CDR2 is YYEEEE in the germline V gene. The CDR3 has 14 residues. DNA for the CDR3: TGTGCCAGCAGCTTGACCTCGGGCACAGATACGCAGTATTTT. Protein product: CASSLTSGTDTQYF. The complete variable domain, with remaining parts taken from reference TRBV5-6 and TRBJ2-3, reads DAGVTQSPTHLIKTRGQQVTLRCSPKSGHDTVSWYQQALGQGPQFIFQYYEEEERQRGNFPDRFSGHQFPNYSSELNVNALLLGDSALYLCASSLTSGTDTQYFGPGTRLTVL.

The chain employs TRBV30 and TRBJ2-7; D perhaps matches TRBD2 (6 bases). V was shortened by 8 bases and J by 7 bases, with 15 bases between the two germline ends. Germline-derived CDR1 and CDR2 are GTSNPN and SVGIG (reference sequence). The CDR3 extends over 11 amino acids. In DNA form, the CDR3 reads TGTGCCCGTTCCTTCGGGGGTGAGCAGTACTTC. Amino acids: CARSFGGEQYF.